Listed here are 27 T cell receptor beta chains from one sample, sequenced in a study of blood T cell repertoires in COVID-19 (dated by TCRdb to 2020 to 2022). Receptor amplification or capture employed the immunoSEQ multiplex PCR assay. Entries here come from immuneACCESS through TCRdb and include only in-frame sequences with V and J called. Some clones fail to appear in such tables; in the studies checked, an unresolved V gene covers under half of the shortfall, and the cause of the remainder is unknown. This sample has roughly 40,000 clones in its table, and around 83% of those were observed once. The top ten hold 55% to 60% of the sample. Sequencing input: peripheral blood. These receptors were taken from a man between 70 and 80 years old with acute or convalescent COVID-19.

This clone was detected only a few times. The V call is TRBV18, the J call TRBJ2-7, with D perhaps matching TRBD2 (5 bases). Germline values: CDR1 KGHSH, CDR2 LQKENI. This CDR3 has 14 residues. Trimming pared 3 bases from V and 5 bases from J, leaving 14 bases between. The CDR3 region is CASSPDRSVDEQYF. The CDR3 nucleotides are TGTGCCAGCTCACCGGACCGTAGCGTCGACGAGCAGTACTTC.

CDR3 in DNA: TGCGCCAGCAGCGACGCACTAGCGGACACTGAAGCTTTCTTT. Its protein product is CASSDALADTEAFF. V gene TRBV5-1 combines with J gene TRBJ1-1; D remains ambiguous. With 4 bases removed from V and 3 bases from J, the gap between germline ends came to 13 bases. This CDR3 is built from 14 residues. CDR1 and CDR2 from the germline V gene are SGHRS and YFSETQ.

CDR3 sequence: CASSPGRDQPQHF. In nucleotides, the CDR3 is TGTGCCAGCTCACCGGGGAGGGACCAGCCCCAGCATTTT. V and J are TRBV18 and TRBJ1-5, with a possible D match to TRBD1 (5 bases). The CDR3 is made up of 13 amino acids. V was cut by 3 bases and J by 7 bases, with 10 bases left in between. Germline V lookup: CDR1 KGHSH, CDR2 LQKENI.

CDR3 sequence reads: CASILGQGYNEQFF. The CDR3 coding sequence is TGTGCCAGCATCCTGGGACAGGGTTACAATGAGCAGTTCTTC. The rearrangement uses TRBV6-6 and TRBJ2-1; 9 nucleotides agree with TRBD1. CDR1 and CDR2 from the germline V gene are MNHNY and SVGAGI (reference sequence). This CDR3 comprises 14 residues. With 7 bases clipped from V and 4 bases from J, the junction kept 5 bases outside the gene matches.

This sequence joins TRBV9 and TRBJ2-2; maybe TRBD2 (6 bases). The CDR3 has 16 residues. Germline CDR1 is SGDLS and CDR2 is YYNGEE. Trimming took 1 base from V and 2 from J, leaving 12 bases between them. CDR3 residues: CASSVTGTLNTGELFF. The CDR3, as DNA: TGTGCCAGCAGCGTAACCGGGACTCTTAACACCGGGGAGCTGTTTTTT.

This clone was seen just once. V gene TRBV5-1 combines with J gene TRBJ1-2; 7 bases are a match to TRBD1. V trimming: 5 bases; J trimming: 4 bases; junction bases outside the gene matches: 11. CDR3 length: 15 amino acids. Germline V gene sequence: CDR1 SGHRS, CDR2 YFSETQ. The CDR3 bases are TGCGCCAGCAGAAATGACGCCGGACAGGTCTATGGCTACACCTTC. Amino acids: CASRNDAGQVYGYTF.

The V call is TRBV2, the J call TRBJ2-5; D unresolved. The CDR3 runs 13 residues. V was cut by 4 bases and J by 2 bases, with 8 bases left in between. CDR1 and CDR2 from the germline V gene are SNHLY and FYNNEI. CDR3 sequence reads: CASSVTDQETQYF. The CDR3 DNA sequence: TGTGCCAGCAGTGTAACAGATCAAGAGACCCAGTACTTC.

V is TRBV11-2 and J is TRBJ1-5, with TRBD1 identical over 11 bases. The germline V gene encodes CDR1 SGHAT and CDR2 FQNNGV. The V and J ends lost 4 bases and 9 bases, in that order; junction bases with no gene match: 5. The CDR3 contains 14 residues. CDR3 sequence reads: CASSSGQGAGPQHF. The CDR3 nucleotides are TGTGCCAGCAGCTCAGGACAGGGGGCCGGGCCCCAGCATTTT.

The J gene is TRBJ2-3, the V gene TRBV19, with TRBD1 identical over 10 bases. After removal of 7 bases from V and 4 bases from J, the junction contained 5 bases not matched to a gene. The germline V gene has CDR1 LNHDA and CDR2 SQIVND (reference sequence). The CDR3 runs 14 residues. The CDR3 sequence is CASTRTGGSDTQYF. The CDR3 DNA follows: TGTGCCAGTACCCGGACAGGGGGTTCAGATACGCAGTATTTT.

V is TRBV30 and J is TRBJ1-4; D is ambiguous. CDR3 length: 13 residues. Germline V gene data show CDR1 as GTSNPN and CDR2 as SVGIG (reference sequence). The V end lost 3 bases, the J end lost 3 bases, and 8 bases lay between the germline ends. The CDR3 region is CAWRSDSNEKLFF. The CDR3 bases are TGTGCCTGGAGATCGGACTCTAATGAAAAACTGTTTTTT.

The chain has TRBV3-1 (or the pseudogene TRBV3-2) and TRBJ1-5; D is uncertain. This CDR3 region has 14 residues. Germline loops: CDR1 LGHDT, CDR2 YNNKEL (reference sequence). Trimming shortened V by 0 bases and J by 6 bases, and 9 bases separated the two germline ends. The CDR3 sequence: CASSQDYSPQPQHF. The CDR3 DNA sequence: TGTGCCAGCAGCCAAGATTACAGCCCTCAGCCCCAGCATTTT.

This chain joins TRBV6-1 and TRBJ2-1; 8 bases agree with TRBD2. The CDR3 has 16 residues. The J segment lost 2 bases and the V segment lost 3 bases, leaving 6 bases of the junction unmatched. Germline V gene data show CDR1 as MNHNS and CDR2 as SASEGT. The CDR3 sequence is CASSDEFSGTYNEQFF. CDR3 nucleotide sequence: TGTGCCAGCAGTGATGAGTTTAGCGGGACCTACAATGAGCAGTTCTTC.

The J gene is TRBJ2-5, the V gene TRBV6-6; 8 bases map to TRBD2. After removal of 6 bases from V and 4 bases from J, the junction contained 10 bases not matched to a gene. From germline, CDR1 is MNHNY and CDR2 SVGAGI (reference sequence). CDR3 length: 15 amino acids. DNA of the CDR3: TGTGCCAGCAGCGCCCCGGGGGGGGGCAGAGAGACCCAGTACTTC. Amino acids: CASSAPGGGRETQYF.

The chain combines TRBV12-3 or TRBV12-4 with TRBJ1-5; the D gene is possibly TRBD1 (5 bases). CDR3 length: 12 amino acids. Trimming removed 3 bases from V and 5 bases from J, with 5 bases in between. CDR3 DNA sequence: TGTGCCAGCAGTTTCAGGGATCAGCCCCAGCATTTT. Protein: CASSFRDQPQHF.

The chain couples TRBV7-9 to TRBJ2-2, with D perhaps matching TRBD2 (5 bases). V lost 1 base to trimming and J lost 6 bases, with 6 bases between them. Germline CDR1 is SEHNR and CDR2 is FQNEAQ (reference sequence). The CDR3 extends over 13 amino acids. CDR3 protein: CASSLVGAGELFF. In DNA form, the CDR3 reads TGTGCCAGCAGCTTAGTGGGAGCCGGGGAGCTGTTTTTT.

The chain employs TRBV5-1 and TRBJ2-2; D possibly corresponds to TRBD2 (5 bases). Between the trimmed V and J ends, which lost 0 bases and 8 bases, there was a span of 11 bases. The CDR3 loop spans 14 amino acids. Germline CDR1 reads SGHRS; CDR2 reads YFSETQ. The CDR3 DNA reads TGCGCCAGCAGCTTGGCCGCGGGCTCAGGGGAGCTGTTTTTT. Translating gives CASSLAAGSGELFF.

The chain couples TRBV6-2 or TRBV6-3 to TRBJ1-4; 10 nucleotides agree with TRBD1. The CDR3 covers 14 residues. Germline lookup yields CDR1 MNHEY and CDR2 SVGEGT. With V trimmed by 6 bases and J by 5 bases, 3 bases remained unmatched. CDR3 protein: CASSPGQGNEKLFF. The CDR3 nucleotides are TGTGCCAGCAGCCCGGGACAGGGGAATGAAAAACTGTTTTTT.

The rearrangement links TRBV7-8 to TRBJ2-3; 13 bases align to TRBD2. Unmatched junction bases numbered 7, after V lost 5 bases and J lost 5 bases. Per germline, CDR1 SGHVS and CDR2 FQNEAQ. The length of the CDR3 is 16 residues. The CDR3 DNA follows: TGTGCCAGCAGCACAACTAGCGGGGGGGCTGAAGATACGCAGTATTTT. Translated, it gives CASSTTSGGAEDTQYF.

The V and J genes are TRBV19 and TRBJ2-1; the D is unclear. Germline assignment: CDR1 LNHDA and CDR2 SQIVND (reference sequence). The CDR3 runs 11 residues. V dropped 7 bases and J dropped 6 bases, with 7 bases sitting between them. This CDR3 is CASMSSNEQFF. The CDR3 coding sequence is TGTGCCAGTATGTCTAGCAATGAGCAGTTCTTC.

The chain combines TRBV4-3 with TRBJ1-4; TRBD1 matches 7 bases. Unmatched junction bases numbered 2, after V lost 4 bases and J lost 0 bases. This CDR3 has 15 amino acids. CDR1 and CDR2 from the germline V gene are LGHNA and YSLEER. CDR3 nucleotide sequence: TGCGCCAGCAGCCTTCAGGGGGCAACTAATGAAAAACTGTTTTTT. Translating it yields CASSLQGATNEKLFF.

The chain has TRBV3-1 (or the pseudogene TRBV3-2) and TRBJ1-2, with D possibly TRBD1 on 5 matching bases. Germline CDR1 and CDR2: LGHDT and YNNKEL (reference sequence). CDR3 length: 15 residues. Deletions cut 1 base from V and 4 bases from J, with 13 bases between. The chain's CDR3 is CASSQGDSTGYGYTF. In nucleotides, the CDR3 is TGTGCCAGCAGCCAAGGGGACTCAACCGGCTATGGCTACACCTTC.

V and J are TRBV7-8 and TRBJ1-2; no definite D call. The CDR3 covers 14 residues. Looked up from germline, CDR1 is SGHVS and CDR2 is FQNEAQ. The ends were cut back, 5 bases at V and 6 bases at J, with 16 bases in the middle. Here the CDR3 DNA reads TGTGCCAGCAGCATTACAGAATCAACGGATGGCTACACCTTC. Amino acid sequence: CASSITESTDGYTF.

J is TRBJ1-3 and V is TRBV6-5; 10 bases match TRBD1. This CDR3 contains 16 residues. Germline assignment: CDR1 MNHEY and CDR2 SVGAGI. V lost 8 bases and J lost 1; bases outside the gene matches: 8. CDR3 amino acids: CASRSGTGVSGNTIYF. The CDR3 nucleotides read TGTGCCAGCCGTTCCGGGACAGGGGTGTCTGGAAACACCATATATTTT.

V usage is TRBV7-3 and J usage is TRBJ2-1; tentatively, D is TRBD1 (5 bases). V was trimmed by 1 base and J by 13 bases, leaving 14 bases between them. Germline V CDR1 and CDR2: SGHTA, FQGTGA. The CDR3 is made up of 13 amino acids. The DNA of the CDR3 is TGTGCCAGCAGCTTAAAAGGGGAAGAGAATCAGTTCTTC. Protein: CASSLKGEENQFF. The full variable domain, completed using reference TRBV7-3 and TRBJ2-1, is GAGVSQTPSNKVTEKGKYVELRCDPISGHTALYWYRQSLGQGPEFLIYFQGTGAADDSGLPNDRFFAVRPEGSVSTLKIQRTERGDSAVYLCASSLKGEENQFFGPGTRLTVL.

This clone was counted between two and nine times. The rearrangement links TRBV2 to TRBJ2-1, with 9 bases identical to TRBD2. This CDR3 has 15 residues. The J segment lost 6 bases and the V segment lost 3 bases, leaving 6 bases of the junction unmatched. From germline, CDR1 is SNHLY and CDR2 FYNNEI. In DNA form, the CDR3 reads TGTGCCAGCAGTGACAGAACTAGCGGGCGCAATGAGCAGTTCTTC. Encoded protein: CASSDRTSGRNEQFF. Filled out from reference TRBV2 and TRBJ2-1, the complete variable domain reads EPEVTQTPSHQVTQMGQEVILRCVPISNHLYFYWYRQILGQKVEFLVSFYNNEISEKSEIFDDQFSVERPDGSNFTLKIRSTKLEDSAMYFCASSDRTSGRNEQFFGPGTRLTVL.

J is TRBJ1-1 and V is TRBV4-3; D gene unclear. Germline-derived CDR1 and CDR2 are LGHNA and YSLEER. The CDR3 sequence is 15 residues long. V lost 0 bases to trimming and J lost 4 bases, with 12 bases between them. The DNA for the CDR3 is TGCGCCAGCAGCCAAGATCGAGGTCGTCTCACTGAAGCTTTCTTT. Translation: CASSQDRGRLTEAFF.

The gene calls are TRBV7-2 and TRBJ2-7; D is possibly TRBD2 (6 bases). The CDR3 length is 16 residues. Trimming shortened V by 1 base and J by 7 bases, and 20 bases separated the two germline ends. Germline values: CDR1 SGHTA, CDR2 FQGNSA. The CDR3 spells CASSLVGGWTTQEQYF. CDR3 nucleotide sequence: TGTGCCAGCAGCTTAGTCGGTGGTTGGACTACCCAGGAGCAGTACTTC. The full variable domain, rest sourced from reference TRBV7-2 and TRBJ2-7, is GAGVSQSPSNKVTEKGKDVELRCDPISGHTALYWYRQSLGQGLEFLIYFQGNSAPDKSGLPSDRFSAERTGGSVSTLTIQRTQQEDSAVYLCASSLVGGWTTQEQYFGPGTRLTVT.